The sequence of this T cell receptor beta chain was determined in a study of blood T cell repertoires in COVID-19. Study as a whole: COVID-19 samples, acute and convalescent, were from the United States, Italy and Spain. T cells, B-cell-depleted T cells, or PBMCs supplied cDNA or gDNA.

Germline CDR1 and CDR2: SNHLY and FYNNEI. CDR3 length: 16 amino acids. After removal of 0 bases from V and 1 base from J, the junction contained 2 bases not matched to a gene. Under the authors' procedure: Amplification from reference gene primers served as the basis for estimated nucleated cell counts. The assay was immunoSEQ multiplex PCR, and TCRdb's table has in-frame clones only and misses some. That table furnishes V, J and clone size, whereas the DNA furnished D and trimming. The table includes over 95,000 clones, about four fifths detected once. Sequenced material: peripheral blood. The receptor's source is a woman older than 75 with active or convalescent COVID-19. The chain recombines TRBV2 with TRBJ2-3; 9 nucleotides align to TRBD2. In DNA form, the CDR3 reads TGTGCCAGCAGTGAAGCTTCTAGCGGGGGCACAGATACGCAGTATTTT. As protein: CASSEASSGGTDTQYF.